This T cell receptor (beta chain) originates from a study of long-term antiretroviral therapy in people with HIV (dated by TCRdb to the early 2020s). Regarding the study in general: The earliest samples were collected about a decade before the 2015 WHO recommendation for immediate ART, when ART was typically delayed until CD4 counts fell. A retrospective serial study tested whether ART initiation and durable HIV suppression were associated with changes in peripheral blood TRB repertoire composition and diversity. Eleven of the 30 participants with HIV were female. Test extractions of a monoclonal T-cell line alongside fewer than 40 polyclonal samples showed no cross-contamination during QIAcube processing. From some 28 adults with confirmed HIV infection, the cohort provided 192 cryopreserved PBMC samples, gathered serially across a mean of about six years (range 1-12).

Sequencing of the TRB variable region was done with the immunoSEQ hsTCRB v3.0 assay at survey level resolution. A depth of about 40,000-50,000 T-cell genomes per sample was targeted for TRB sequencing. TRB libraries were pooled and sequenced on an Illumina MiSeq using a v3 150-cycle kit. The study's processing was this. Repertoire analysis was performed in R inside a reproducible Nextflow workflow that covered QC, data transformation and analysis. LymphoSeq2, an R package for exploring AIRR-Seq data, was used to implement custom analyses. After excluding a few samples that yielded fewer than 5000 total TRB sequences, fewer than 200 HIV repertoires remained for analysis. Among the roughly 200 retained HIV repertoires, 55 to 65 were collected before ART initiation and approximately 130 after ART initiation. Repertoires were downsampled to 5000 TRB nucleotide sequences, with summary statistics averaged over 100 downsampling iterations. TRB sequences were retained for analysis only if CDR3 regions of at least seven amino acids were present. Diversity was assessed using a clonality score derived from Shannon entropy and using the Gini coefficient. In the repertoire networks, any two of the top 5000 CDR3 amino acid sequences were linked whenever the two sequences differed by an edit distance of one. For TRB CDR3 amino acid sequences, GLIPH2 was used to predict antigen specificity groups and MHC restriction. To flag known associations with CMV, EBV, HIV or tissue antigens, CDR3 amino acid sequences were compared against VDJdb and McPAS-TCR. Pre-ART, post-ART and control groups were compared with Wilcoxon signed-rank tests and Holm-Bonferroni correction. TCRdb obtained this table from immuneACCESS and retained in-frame rearrangements with V and J assigned. These tables miss some clones; where compared with another copy, unresolved V genes account for less than half of the shortfall, and the remainder is unexplained. V, J and clone size were drawn from that table, and D and trimming were deduced from the DNA. Recorded for this sample are roughly 20,000 clones; 85% to 90% of them occurred a single time. The ten top clones hold approximately 3.7% of the sample.

V drops 1 base and J drops 1 base, leaving 8 bases in between. The CDR3 runs 15 residues from the cysteine to the phenylalanine. The CDR3 DNA has 45 bases and is translated from base 1. The germline V gene gives CDR1 as SGHRS and CDR2 as YFSETQ. This clone has just one count. It lacks a known antigen. No base-level quality is on record; no much larger clone is a single base apart. Here is what the overall study found, with its caveats: Samples dated from the mid-2000s to the late 2010s, and the ART regimens used may be less effective than current ones. Starting ART was linked to a significant rise in TRB diversity, yet even after long-term ART the diversity remained significantly lower than in transplant donor controls. Inferences about post-ART repertoire changes are limited because no data were available on ART adherence, viral resistance or therapy changes. HIV repertoires had narrower CDR3 length ranges than controls, and the network structure suggested an antigen-experienced repertoire that shifted only slightly toward naive after ART. Because cell numbers in pre-ART samples were limited, unsorted PBMC were profiled instead of sorted CD4+ and CD8+ T cells. Owing to limited PBMC availability, only the TCR beta chain was sequenced, without alpha chain pairing. The repertoire was dominated across all time points by expanded TRB clones identified before ART initiation, although this dominance was seen to fluctuate and to decrease in many PLHIV after ART.

Inclusion was restricted to participants for whom at least one PBMC sample before ART initiation and at least two post-ART samples were available. Every participant with HIV received treatment in the United States of America. Cryopreserved samples of about 0.95-10 million PBMC were thawed and washed before DNA extraction. At the time of the earliest PBMC sample, participants with HIV were aged between about 20 and 54 years. Per participant, PBMC samples came from 1-4 timepoints prior to ART initiation and 2-8 timepoints following ART initiation, for a median of 7 samples. Serial HIV viral load, CD4+ T-cell count, ART history and demographic data were obtained for every participant. Using a Qiagen kit on a QIAcube, genomic DNA was extracted from unsorted PBMC, with samples processed in batches of 12.

The chain was built from TRBV5-1 and TRBJ2-2; the D region possibly corresponds to TRBD2 (5 bases align). This sequence originates from a man aged 60 to 69 with HIV. The material sequenced was unsorted PBMCs, taken 2.3 years after starting antiretroviral therapy. CDR3 protein: CASSLTRGNTGELFF. Here is the DNA: TGCGCCAGCAGCTTGACTCGGGGGAACACCGGGGAGCTGTTTTTT.